The text below deals with one T cell receptor (beta chain). TCRdb re-called the PCR reads through MiXCR, storing one row per CDR3 protein. Of over 15,000 distinct CDR3 sequences in the sample, around 56% are singletons; the top ten hold roughly 50%. This record belongs to a study of CD4 and CD8 cells across lung adenocarcinoma regions. Samples came from patients with localized non-small cell lung adenocarcinoma. Sequencing was done on a sample of CD8+ T cells from the center of a lung tumor. This clonotype originated in a female donor with lung adenocarcinoma. The CD4 and CD8 labels of this study may be unreliable.

CDR3 loop: CASSYSRTQGSEQFF. The CDR3 coding sequence is TGTGCCAGCAGTTACTCGAGAACGCAAGGGAGTGAGCAGTTCTTC. The chain links TRBV6-5 to TRBJ2-1; TRBD2 is a possible D gene (5 bases). The germline V gene has CDR1 MNHEY and CDR2 SVGAGI. V was pared by 0 bases and J by 9 bases, with 15 bases between. This CDR3 is 15 amino acids long.